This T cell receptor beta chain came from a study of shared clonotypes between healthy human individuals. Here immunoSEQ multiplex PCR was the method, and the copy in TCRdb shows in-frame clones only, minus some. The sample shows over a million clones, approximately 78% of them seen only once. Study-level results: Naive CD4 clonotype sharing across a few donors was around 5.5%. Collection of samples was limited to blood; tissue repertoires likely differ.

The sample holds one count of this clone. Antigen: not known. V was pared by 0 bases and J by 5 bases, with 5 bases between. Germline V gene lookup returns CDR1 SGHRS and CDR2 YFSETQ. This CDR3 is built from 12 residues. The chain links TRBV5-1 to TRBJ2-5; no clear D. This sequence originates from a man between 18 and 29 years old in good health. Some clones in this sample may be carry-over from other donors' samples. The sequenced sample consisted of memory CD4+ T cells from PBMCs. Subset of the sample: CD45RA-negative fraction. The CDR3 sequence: CASSLGSETQYF. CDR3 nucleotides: TGCGCCAGCAGCTTGGGGTCGGAGACCCAGTACTTC.